A selection of T cell receptor beta chains follows, all from one sample in a study of shared clonotypes between healthy human individuals. The assay was immunoSEQ multiplex PCR, and TCRdb's table has in-frame clones only and misses some. The table shows over a million clones, with about three quarters occurring only once. Sequenced: memory CD4+ T cells sorted from blood. These receptors all come from a young man in good health. CDR3s leave out the opening cysteine and the closing phenylalanine or tryptophan.

CDR3aa | j_gene | v_gene
ASSLVARDSNNNEQF | TRBJ2-1 | TRBV13
ASSLWVSETQY | TRBJ2-5 | TRBV5-1
ASSVGRAYEQY | TRBJ2-7 | TRBV9
ASSRAPTSGEETQY | TRBJ2-5 | TRBV5-5
ASRTVSNQPQH | TRBJ1-5 | TRBV14
ASSRTSGGAYSEQY | TRBJ2-7 | TRBV2
ASSSRDPGGYT | TRBJ1-2 | TRBV5-4
ASSSSGSSEQF | TRBJ2-1 | TRBV27
ATSRSGRGGEQY | TRBJ2-7 | TRBV15
ARWQRAYELF | TRBJ1-4 | TRBV12-5
ASSTTGNTGELF | TRBJ2-2 | TRBV7-3